This TCR beta chain stems from a study of T cells in Graves' hyperthyroidism and ophthalmopathy. For the study at large: Peripheral blood specimens were obtained at initial diagnosis, prior to any treatment.

Amplification yielded TCR beta CDR3 regions, with RNA transcripts as the source. Carried out on the TCR CDR3, a first-round RT-PCR used the HTBI primer set. TCRdb re-called the multiplex PCR reads with MiXCR, one entry per CDR3 protein. Altogether about 590,000 distinct CDR3 sequences are present, 15% to 18% being singletons, with the ten largest covering approximately 7.4%. Germline-derived CDR1 and CDR2 are MNHEY and SMNVEV (reference sequence). V trimming: 8 bases; J trimming: 5 bases; junction bases outside the gene matches: 9. The CDR3 is made up of 15 amino acids. As to this clonotype: Its antigen is not known.

Overall study results and limits: With a median lead of 6.5 months before onset, the model predicted ophthalmopathy. In the blood, most expanded thyroid clonotypes above 0.001 appeared as well.

This chain joins TRBV27 and TRBJ2-3; 11 nucleotides match TRBD1. The source of this sequence is a woman aged 25-40 years with Graves' hyperthyroidism. Sequencing was performed on blood. CDR3 in DNA: TGTGCCAGCCCTTGGGACAGGGGGATAGGAGATACGCAGTATTTT. The encoded protein is CASPWDRGIGDTQYF.